This T cell receptor beta chain was captured by sequencing in a study of blood T cell repertoires in COVID-19. The trim removed 5 bases at V and 3 bases at J, leaving 3 bases unmatched. Germline CDR1 SGHTA, CDR2 FQGNSA. The CDR3 spans 14 residues. The repertoire was sequenced with immunoSEQ multiplex PCR; TCRdb's copy has only in-frame clones and lacks some. This repertoire shows over 35,000 clones, 80% to 90% found once; its top ten account for 25% to 40%. Sample: peripheral blood. The chain is built from TRBV7-2 and TRBJ1-1; the match to TRBD1 covers 10 bases. This TCR was recovered from a woman at least 80 years old with COVID-19, enrolled during active disease. The CDR3 sequence is CASSQGQGYTEAFF. CDR3 DNA: TGTGCCAGCAGCCAGGGACAGGGGTACACTGAAGCTTTCTTT.